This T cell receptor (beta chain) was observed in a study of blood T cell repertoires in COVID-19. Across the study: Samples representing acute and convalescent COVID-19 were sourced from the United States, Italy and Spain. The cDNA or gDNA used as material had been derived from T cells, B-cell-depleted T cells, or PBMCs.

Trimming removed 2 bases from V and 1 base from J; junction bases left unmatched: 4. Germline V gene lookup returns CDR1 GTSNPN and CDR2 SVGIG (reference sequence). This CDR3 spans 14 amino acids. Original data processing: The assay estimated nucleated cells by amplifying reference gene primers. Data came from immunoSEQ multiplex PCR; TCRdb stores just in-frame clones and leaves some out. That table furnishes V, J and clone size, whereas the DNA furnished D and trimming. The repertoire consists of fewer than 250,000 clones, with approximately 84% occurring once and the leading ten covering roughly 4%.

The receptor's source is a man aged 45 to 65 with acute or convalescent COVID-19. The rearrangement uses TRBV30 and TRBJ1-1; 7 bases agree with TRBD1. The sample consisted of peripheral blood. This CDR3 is CAWSIGTANTEAFF. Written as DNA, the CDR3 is TGTGCCTGGAGTATCGGGACAGCGAACACTGAAGCTTTCTTT.